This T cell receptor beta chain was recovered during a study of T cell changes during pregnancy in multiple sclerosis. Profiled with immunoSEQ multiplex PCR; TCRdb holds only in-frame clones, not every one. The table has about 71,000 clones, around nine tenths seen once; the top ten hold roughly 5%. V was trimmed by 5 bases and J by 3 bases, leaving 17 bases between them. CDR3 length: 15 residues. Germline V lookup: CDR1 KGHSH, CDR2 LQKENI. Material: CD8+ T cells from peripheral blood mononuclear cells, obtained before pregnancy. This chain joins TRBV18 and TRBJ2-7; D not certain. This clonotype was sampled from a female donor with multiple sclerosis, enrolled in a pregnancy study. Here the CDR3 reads CASSSTRQAYYEQYF. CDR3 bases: TGTGCCAGCTCATCAACCAGGCAGGCCTACTACGAGCAGTACTTC.